This T cell receptor (beta chain) was captured in a study of shared clonotypes between healthy human individuals. Study outcomes and limitations: Compared with memory subsets, naive subsets generally had larger estimated richness.

Germline V CDR1 and CDR2: SGHRS, YFSETQ. V was shortened by 4 bases and J by 2 bases, with 7 bases between the two germline ends. This CDR3 region has 14 residues. Assay: immunoSEQ multiplex PCR; the TCRdb copy retains only in-frame clones and omits some. The sample holds some 2,500,000 clones, approximately 94% seen once. Details on this clone: What it binds is unknown.

Sequenced: naive CD4+ T cells from PBMCs. Subset denoted: CD45RA+ positively selected. The chain employs TRBV5-1 and TRBJ1-6; tentatively, D is TRBD1 (5 bases). The TCR was taken from a man aged 18 to 29 in good health. Some clones in this sample may be carry-over from other donors' samples. CDR3 in amino acids: CASSRGAYNSPLHF. DNA of the CDR3: TGCGCCAGCAGCCGAGGGGCCTATAATTCACCCCTCCACTTT.